This T cell receptor (beta chain) was profiled in a study of blood T cell repertoires in COVID-19. About the research overall: Some COVID-19 samples were acute and others convalescent; all came from the United States, Italy and Spain. In each case, the material was cDNA or gDNA derived from T cells, B-cell-depleted T cells, or PBMCs.

CDR3 size: 14 residues. Germline loops: CDR1 SGHTA, CDR2 FQGNSA. V was pared by 8 bases and J by 4 bases, with 17 bases between. Assay: immunoSEQ multiplex PCR; the TCRdb copy retains only in-frame clones and omits some. The top ten clones hold approximately 33% of a sample with roughly 76,000 clones, about four fifths of them seen once. V usage is TRBV7-2 and J usage is TRBJ1-2; unclear D gene. This sequence originates from a woman aged 65 to 85 with acute or convalescent COVID-19. Sequencing used peripheral blood. The CDR3, as DNA: TGTGCCAGCGGGCTTCAAGGATCGCGCTATGGCTACACCTTC. Protein sequence: CASGLQGSRYGYTF.